The 30 T cell receptor beta chains listed next were all sequenced from one sample in a study of T cell responses to AZD1222 COVID-19 vaccine. Sequenced by immunoSEQ multiplex PCR; TCRdb stores in-frame clones only, minus some. This table has more than 100,000 clones, 85% appearing once. Sample: peripheral blood, taken 28 days after the second dose of the MenACWY control vaccine. The receptors come from an adult who received the MenACWY meningococcal vaccine as a control.

The chain joins TRBV19 to TRBJ2-1; TRBD2 matches 9 bases. The germline V gene has CDR1 LNHDA and CDR2 SQIVND (reference sequence). The CDR3 is 14 amino acids. Trimming removed 7 bases from V and 9 bases from J; junction bases left unmatched: 10. The CDR3 region is CASTPSGIAVEQFF. CDR3 nucleotide sequence: TGTGCCAGTACCCCTAGCGGGATAGCGGTTGAGCAGTTCTTC.

V gene TRBV4-1 combines with J gene TRBJ1-1; tentative D call: TRBD1 (5 bases). V was cut by 3 bases and J by 5 bases, with 10 bases left in between. From germline, CDR1 is MGHRA and CDR2 YSYEKL. The CDR3 covers 13 residues. The CDR3 is CASSQVGRTEAFF. The CDR3 DNA reads as TGCGCCAGCAGCCAGGTGGGACGAACTGAAGCTTTCTTT.

The V gene is TRBV7-5, the J gene TRBJ2-7; TRBD1 reflects the table's D call only, with no check against the DNA. TRBV7-5 is annotated as a pseudogene. The CDR3 consists of 16 residues. The CDR3 DNA reads TGTGCCAGAAGCATCAGACAGGGGGCATCCCCTATCGAGCAGTACTTC. Protein: CARSIRQGASPIEQYF.

V is TRBV5-6 and J is TRBJ1-2; the match to TRBD1 covers 11 bases. Losses at the gene ends were 2 bases for V and 5 bases for J; bases not matched to a gene: 2. Germline V gives CDR1 SGHDT, CDR2 YYEEEE. The CDR3 contains 14 residues. This CDR3 reads CASSFGTGGYGYTF. CDR3 sequence (DNA): TGTGCCAGCAGCTTTGGGACAGGGGGGTATGGCTACACCTTC.

The chain employs TRBV28 and TRBJ1-2; weak D call: TRBD1 (6 bases). The CDR3 contains 15 residues. From germline, CDR1 is MDHEN and CDR2 SYDVKM. Trimming cost V 8 bases and J 4 bases, with 20 bases left between them. In nucleotides, the CDR3 is TGTGCCAGCGCCGATCGTTTAACAGGGCTCTATGGCTACACCTTC. Its protein product is CASADRLTGLYGYTF.

The chain uses TRBV6-5 and TRBJ2-7, with 7 bases identical to TRBD1. CDR3 length equals 13 residues. The V gene end was trimmed by 7 bases and the J gene end by 2 bases; junction bases not matched to a gene: 5. Looked up from germline, CDR1 is MNHEY and CDR2 is SVGAGI. CDR3 loop: CASNTGVTYEQYF. In nucleotides, the CDR3 is TGTGCCAGCAATACAGGGGTTACCTACGAGCAGTACTTC.

The rearrangement joins TRBV5-4 to TRBJ2-7, with a tentative D call TRBD1 (7 bases). Trimming left V 4 bases short and J 2 bases short, with 13 bases between. The germline gives CDR1 SGHNT, CDR2 YYREEE (reference sequence). The CDR3 runs 14 residues. This chain's CDR3 is CASSDGRGAYEQYF. The CDR3 region has the DNA TGTGCCAGCAGCGACGGCAGGGGGGCCTACGAGCAGTACTTC.

The V call is TRBV12-3 or TRBV12-4, the J call TRBJ1-4; no firm D call. Trimming removed 7 bases from V and 7 bases from J, with 10 bases in between. This CDR3 contains 12 residues. This chain's CDR3 is CASTNLGEKLFF. The CDR3 nucleotides read TGTGCCAGCACTAATCTCGGTGAAAAACTGTTTTTT.

The chain links TRBV15 to TRBJ1-5; perhaps TRBD1 as D (5 bases). CDR3 length: 16 residues. Trimming shortened V by 0 bases and J by 2 bases, and 11 bases separated the two germline ends. The germline gives CDR1 LNHNV, CDR2 YYDKDF (reference sequence). The CDR3 region has the DNA TGTGCCACCAGCAGAGATCCCAGGGCCGGCAATCAGCCCCAGCATTTT. Amino acids: CATSRDPRAGNQPQHF.

The chain joins TRBV7-2 to TRBJ1-5; D unclear. Germline CDR1 SGHTA, CDR2 FQGNSA. CDR3 length: 13 residues. Trimming removed 4 bases at V and 9 bases at J, with 13 bases between. Here the CDR3 reads CASSSAAAGPQHF. The CDR3 coding sequence is TGTGCCAGCAGCTCCGCGGCTGCGGGGCCCCAGCATTTT.

CDR3 in DNA: TGTGCCAGCAGTTACAGCGGGGGTCGCTACAATGAGCAGTTCTTC. Translated, it gives CASSYSGGRYNEQFF. This sequence joins TRBV6-5 and TRBJ2-1; 8 nucleotides match TRBD2. With 2 bases clipped from V and 3 bases from J, the junction kept 3 bases outside the gene matches. This CDR3 contains 15 residues. Germline V lookup: CDR1 MNHEY, CDR2 SVGAGI.

The V call is TRBV27, the J call TRBJ2-2, with 8 bases aligning to TRBD1. V lost 4 bases to trimming and J lost 3 bases; unmatched junction nucleotides: 7. CDR3 size: 16 residues. The germline V gene has CDR1 MNHEY and CDR2 SMNVEV (reference sequence). The chain's CDR3 is CASSSRQGRYTGELFF. In DNA, the CDR3 is TGTGCCAGCAGTTCGCGACAGGGGCGGTACACCGGGGAGCTGTTTTTT.

The V gene is TRBV5-6, the J gene TRBJ2-2; D possibly corresponds to TRBD2 (7 bases). Trimming took off 4 bases at V and 2 bases at J, with 18 bases between the two ends. Germline CDR1 SGHDT, CDR2 YYEEEE. The CDR3 totals 17 residues. This chain's CDR3 is CASSRLGAGANTGELFF. In nucleotides, the CDR3 is TGTGCCAGCAGCCGACTCGGGGCGGGGGCCAACACCGGGGAGCTGTTTTTT. The entire variable domain, with the rest obtained from reference TRBV5-6 and TRBJ2-2, is as follows: DAGVTQSPTHLIKTRGQQVTLRCSPKSGHDTVSWYQQALGQGPQFIFQYYEEEERQRGNFPDRFSGHQFPNYSSELNVNALLLGDSALYLCASSRLGAGANTGELFFGEGSRLTVL.

The chain links TRBV24-1 to TRBJ1-2, with D perhaps TRBD1 (5 bases). Trimming shortened V by 7 bases and J by 0 bases, and 8 bases separated the two germline ends. This CDR3 has 13 amino acids. Looked up from germline, CDR1 is KGHDR and CDR2 is SFDVKD. In DNA form, the CDR3 reads TGTGCCACCAGCGACAGCACTAACTATGGCTACACCTTC. Its protein product is CATSDSTNYGYTF.

The genes are TRBV15 and TRBJ1-1; unclear D gene. The CDR3 totals 12 residues. In germline, CDR1 is LNHNV, CDR2 YYDKDF (reference sequence). Trimming left V 1 base short and J 7 bases short, with 7 bases between. The CDR3 reads CATSRGGFEAFF. For the CDR3, the DNA is TGTGCCACCAGCAGAGGGGGATTTGAAGCTTTCTTT.

Remarks on this clone: The junction departs from the called germline gene at one end, perhaps through a read error. The rearrangement joins TRBV7-9 to TRBJ1-5; the D is unclear. CDR1 and CDR2 (germline): SEHNR, FQNEAQ (reference sequence). The CDR3 loop spans 13 amino acids. Written as DNA, the CDR3 is TGTGCCAGCAGCTTGACTAGCAGTCAGCCCCAGCATTTT. Protein: CASSLTSSQPQHF.

This chain joins TRBV6-5 and TRBJ2-1, with D perhaps assigned TRBD1 or TRBD2 (5 bases each). V lost 10 bases and J lost 8, with 21 bases in between. Germline CDR1 MNHEY, CDR2 SVGAGI. This CDR3 spans 14 amino acids. The CDR3 DNA follows: TGTGCCACCCGTCCCCCCGCGAGGGGTGATGAGCAGTTCTTC. Protein: CATRPPARGDEQFF.

The chain recombines TRBV11-2 with TRBJ1-2; D gene unclear. The CDR3 extends over 13 amino acids. Trimming left V 6 bases short and J 2 bases short, with 10 bases between. Per germline, CDR1 SGHAT and CDR2 FQNNGV. The CDR3: CASSSGPNYGYTF. CDR3 nucleotides: TGTGCCAGCAGTTCCGGGCCGAACTATGGCTACACCTTC.

This clone was picked up a small number of times. CDR3 bases: TGTGCCAGTAGTATAAGGGGCAGCAACTATGGCTACACCTTC. It specifies CASSIRGSNYGYTF. The chain employs TRBV19 and TRBJ1-2; perhaps TRBD1 as D (5 bases). CDR1 and CDR2 (germline): LNHDA, SQIVND (reference sequence). This CDR3 spans 14 amino acids. V lost 2 bases to trimming and J lost 2 bases, with 9 bases between them.

This chain uses TRBV4-3 with TRBJ1-4; a possible D gene is TRBD1 (6 bases). Germline CDR1 is LGHNA and CDR2 is YSLEER. The V gene lost 1 base and the J gene lost 7 bases, with 16 bases spanning the gap. The CDR3 is 16 amino acids. CDR3 amino acids: CASSQGENRDGEKLFF. Written as DNA, the CDR3 is TGCGCCAGCAGCCAAGGGGAAAACAGGGATGGTGAAAAACTGTTTTTT.

The chain recombines TRBV7-2 with TRBJ2-1, with D possibly TRBD1 on 5 matching bases. Trimming left V 2 bases short and J 1 base short, with 15 bases between. Germline V gives CDR1 SGHTA, CDR2 FQGNSA. CDR3 length: 17 residues. The CDR3 sequence is CASSLWVQGLSYNEQFF. CDR3 DNA: TGTGCCAGCAGCTTATGGGTGCAGGGCCTATCCTACAATGAGCAGTTCTTC.

This clone appeared once. The chain combines TRBV12-3 or TRBV12-4 with TRBJ2-2; a weak D match, TRBD2 (6 bases). The length of the CDR3 is 12 residues. The V end was cut by 6 bases, the J end by 8 bases, with 10 bases between. CDR3 in amino acids: CASSSGEGELFF. The CDR3 DNA is TGTGCCAGCAGCTCGGGGGAGGGGGAGCTGTTTTTT.

The chain couples TRBV10-3 to TRBJ2-5; D remains ambiguous. Germline V gene lookup returns CDR1 ENHRY and CDR2 SYGVKD. Between the trimmed V and J ends, which lost 2 bases and 4 bases, there was a span of 2 bases. CDR3 length equals 11 residues. CDR3 residues: CAISERETQYF. The CDR3, as DNA: TGTGCCATCAGTGAGAGAGAGACCCAGTACTTC.

This chain joins TRBV3-1 (or the pseudogene TRBV3-2) and TRBJ2-7; the match to TRBD1 covers 9 bases. The CDR3 runs 15 residues. Germline V gives CDR1 LGHDT, CDR2 YNNKEL (reference sequence). The trim removed 2 bases at V and 4 bases at J, leaving 6 bases unmatched. CDR3 protein: CASSQKQGAGYEQYV. The CDR3 DNA sequence: TGTGCCAGCAGCCAAAAACAGGGGGCCGGGTACGAGCAGTACGTC.

This clone came up once. V and J are TRBV5-1 and TRBJ1-2; TRBD1 matches 7 bases. The CDR3 totals 13 residues. Germline V gene lookup returns CDR1 SGHRS and CDR2 YFSETQ. V shed 4 bases and J 5 bases; nucleotides not matched to a gene: 5. The CDR3: CASSPGTEYGYTF. The CDR3 DNA reads TGCGCCAGCAGCCCAGGGACAGAATATGGCTACACCTTC. Full variable domain (outside the CDR3, taken from reference TRBV5-1 and TRBJ1-2): KAGVTQTPRYLIKTRGQQVTLSCSPISGHRSVSWYQQTPGQGLQFLFEYFSETQRNKGNFPGRFSGRQFSNSRSEMNVSTLELGDSALYLCASSPGTEYGYTFGSGTRLTVV.

This sequence joins TRBV7-9 and TRBJ2-7; 9 bases align to TRBD2. The CDR3 is 15 residues long. From germline, CDR1 is SEHNR and CDR2 FQNEAQ (reference sequence). V shed 3 bases, J shed 2 bases, and the junction held 5 bases outside the gene matches. The CDR3 DNA reads as TGTGCCAGCAGCTTCTCTAGCGGGGCGACCTACGAGCAGTACGTC. This codes for CASSFSSGATYEQYV.

This clone was seen just once. The J gene is TRBJ2-6, the V gene TRBV7-2; D possibly corresponds to TRBD1 (6 bases). V lost 5 bases, J lost 2 bases, and 10 bases lay in between. In germline, CDR1 is SGHTA, CDR2 FQGNSA. The CDR3 spans 15 residues. CDR3 residues: CASSLRQAGANVLTF. CDR3 DNA: TGTGCCAGCAGCCTCCGACAGGCTGGGGCCAACGTCCTGACTTTC.

The chain uses TRBV28 and TRBJ1-2; the D is unclear. V was trimmed by 6 bases and J by 3 bases, leaving 14 bases between them. The CDR3 is made up of 14 amino acids. Germline V gives CDR1 MDHEN, CDR2 SYDVKM. CDR3 sequence: CASSPHGDDYGYTF. The CDR3 nucleotides are TGTGCCAGCAGCCCCCACGGAGACGACTATGGCTACACCTTC.

The genes are TRBV10-3 and TRBJ2-3; D is unclear. Germline V lookup: CDR1 ENHRY, CDR2 SYGVKD. Trimming pared 0 bases from V and 0 bases from J, leaving 16 bases between. This CDR3 is built from 18 residues. Here the CDR3 DNA reads TGTGCCATCAGTGAGTCGCTCGGCACAGTTTTTAGCACAGATACGCAGTATTTT. Amino acid sequence: CAISESLGTVFSTDTQYF.

This rearrangement joins TRBV28 to TRBJ2-7; 7 bases fit TRBD1. Germline V gene lookup returns CDR1 MDHEN and CDR2 SYDVKM. Germline trimming cut 10 bases from V and 5 bases from J; bases unmatched to any gene: 11. This CDR3 has 13 amino acids. CDR3 coding DNA: TGTGCCACCCGGGGACAGTTCAGGAACGAGCAGTACGTC. Residues: CATRGQFRNEQYV.